Below, one TCR beta chain is given with its context. Random hexamers primed reverse transcription of roughly 0.5 to 1 ug RNA. The amplification used immunoSEQ multiplex PCR on TCR beta CDR3; it spanned 54 Vbeta and 13 Jbeta. Each CDR3 protein gets one entry after TCRdb re-called the immunoSEQ multiplex PCR reads with MiXCR. The sample holds about 110,000 distinct CDR3 sequences, 95% to 98% seen once. The sample originates from a study of CD8 T cells in Susac syndrome. Germline lookup yields CDR1 SQVTM and CDR2 ANQGSEA. There are 13 residues in the CDR3. The germline V and J ends were trimmed by 3 bases and 4 bases, with 12 bases remaining between them.

Sequenced sample: CD4+ T cells from PBMCs. This chain connects TRBV29-1 to TRBJ2-5; no firm D call. The receptor was derived from a human donor in good health. The CDR3 sequence: CSVDGLAGETQYF. The CDR3 coding sequence is TGCAGCGTTGATGGGTTGGCAGGAGAGACCCAGTACTTC.